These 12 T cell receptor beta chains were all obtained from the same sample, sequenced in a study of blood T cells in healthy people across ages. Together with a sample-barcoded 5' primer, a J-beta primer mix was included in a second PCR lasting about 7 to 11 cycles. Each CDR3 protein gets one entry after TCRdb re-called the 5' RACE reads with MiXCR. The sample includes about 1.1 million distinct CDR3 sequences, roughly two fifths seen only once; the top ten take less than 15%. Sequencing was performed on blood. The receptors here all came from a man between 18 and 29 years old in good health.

CDR3 sequence (DNA): TGTGCCACCAGGCGGGGGAACACCATATATTTT. Translating it yields CATRRGNTIYF. This chain uses TRBV9 with TRBJ1-3; tentative D call: TRBD1 (5 bases). Germline CDR1 and CDR2: SGDLS and YYNGEE. Trimming took off 9 bases at V and 7 bases at J, with 11 bases between the two ends. CDR3 length: 11 amino acids.

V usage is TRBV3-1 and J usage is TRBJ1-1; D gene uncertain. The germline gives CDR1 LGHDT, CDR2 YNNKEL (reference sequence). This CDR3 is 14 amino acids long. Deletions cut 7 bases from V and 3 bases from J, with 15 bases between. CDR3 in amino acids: CASTYGRKDTEAFF. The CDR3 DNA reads TGTGCCAGCACATACGGGAGGAAGGACACTGAAGCTTTCTTT.

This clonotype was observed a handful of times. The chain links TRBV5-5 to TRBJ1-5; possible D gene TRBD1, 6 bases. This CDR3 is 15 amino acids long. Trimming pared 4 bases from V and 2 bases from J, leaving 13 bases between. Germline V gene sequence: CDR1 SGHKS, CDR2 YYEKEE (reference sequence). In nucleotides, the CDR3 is TGTGCCAGCAGCAGCAGGGAGGGGGGCAATCAGCCCCAGCATTTT. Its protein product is CASSSREGGNQPQHF.

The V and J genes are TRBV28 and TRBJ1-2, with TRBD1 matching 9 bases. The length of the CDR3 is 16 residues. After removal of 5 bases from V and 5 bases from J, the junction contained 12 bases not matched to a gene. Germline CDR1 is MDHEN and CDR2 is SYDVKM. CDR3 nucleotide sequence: TGTGCCAGCAGTATTGGGACAGGGACGTTCCAGTATGGCTACACCTTC. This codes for CASSIGTGTFQYGYTF.

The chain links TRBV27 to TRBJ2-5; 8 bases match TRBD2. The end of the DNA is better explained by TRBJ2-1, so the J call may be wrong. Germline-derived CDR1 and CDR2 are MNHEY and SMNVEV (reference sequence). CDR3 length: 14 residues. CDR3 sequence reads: CASSLTGGRETQFF. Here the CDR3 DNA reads TGTGCCAGCAGTTTAACGGGGGGGCGGGAGACCCAGTTCTTC.

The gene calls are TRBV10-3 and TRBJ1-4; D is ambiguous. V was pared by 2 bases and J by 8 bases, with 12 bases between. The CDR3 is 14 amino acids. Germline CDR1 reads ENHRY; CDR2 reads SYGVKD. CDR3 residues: CAISEGGVGEKLFF. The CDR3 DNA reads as TGTGCCATCAGTGAGGGAGGAGTAGGCGAAAAACTGTTTTTT.

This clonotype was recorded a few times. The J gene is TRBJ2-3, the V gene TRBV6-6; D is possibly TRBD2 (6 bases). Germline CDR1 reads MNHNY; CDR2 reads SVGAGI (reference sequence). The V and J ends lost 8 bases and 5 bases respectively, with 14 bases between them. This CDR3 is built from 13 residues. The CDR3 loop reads CASAGLRVDTQYF. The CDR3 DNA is TGTGCCAGCGCGGGGCTAAGAGTAGATACGCAGTATTTT.

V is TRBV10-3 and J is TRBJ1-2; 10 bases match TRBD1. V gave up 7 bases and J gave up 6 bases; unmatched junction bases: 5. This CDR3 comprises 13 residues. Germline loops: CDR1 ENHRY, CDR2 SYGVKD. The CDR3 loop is CAITGTGEDGYTF. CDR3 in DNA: TGTGCCATCACCGGGACAGGGGAAGATGGCTACACCTTC.

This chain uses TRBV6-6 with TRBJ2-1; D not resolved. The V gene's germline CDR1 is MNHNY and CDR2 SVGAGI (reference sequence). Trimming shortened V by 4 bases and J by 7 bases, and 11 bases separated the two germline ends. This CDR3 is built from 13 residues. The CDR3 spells CASSFYSANEQFF. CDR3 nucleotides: TGTGCCAGCAGTTTTTACTCCGCTAATGAGCAGTTCTTC.

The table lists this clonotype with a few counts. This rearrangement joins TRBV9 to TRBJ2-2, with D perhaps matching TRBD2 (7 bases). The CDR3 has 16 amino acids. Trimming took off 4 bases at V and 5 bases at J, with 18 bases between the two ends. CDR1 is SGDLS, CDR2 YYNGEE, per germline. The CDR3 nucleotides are TGTGCCAGCAGCCCCCTGGGGGGGGCCGAAACCGGGGAGCTGTTTTTT. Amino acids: CASSPLGGAETGELFF.

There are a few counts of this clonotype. The chain's CDR3 is CASSQDRVTYGYTF. In DNA, the CDR3 is TGCGCCAGCAGCCAAGATAGGGTTACCTATGGCTACACCTTC. This chain connects TRBV4-1 to TRBJ1-2; D is unresolved. Trimming took 0 bases from V and 4 from J, leaving 9 bases between them. The CDR3 runs 14 residues. The germline gives CDR1 MGHRA, CDR2 YSYEKL.

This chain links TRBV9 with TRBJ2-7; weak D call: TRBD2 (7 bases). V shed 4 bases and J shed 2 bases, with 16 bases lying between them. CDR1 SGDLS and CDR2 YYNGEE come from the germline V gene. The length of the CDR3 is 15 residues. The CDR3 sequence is CASSPGGSRPYEQYF. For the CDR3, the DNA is TGTGCCAGCAGCCCGGGGGGCAGCAGACCCTACGAGCAGTACTTC.